The clone carrying this T cell receptor beta chain has just a few counts. The CDR3 extends over 15 amino acids. Trimming took 0 bases from V and 5 from J; bases not matched to a gene: 3. Germline CDR1 and CDR2: SGHRS and YFSETQ. This record comes from a study of blood T cell repertoires in COVID-19. Resolution of symptoms, clearance, or two negative PCRs was present in recovered Cohort 3 donors. In the original workflow: For nucleated cells, counts were estimated from reference gene primer amplification. Assay used: immunoSEQ multiplex PCR; TCRdb lists only in-frame clones, some missing. Clone size and V and J calls were adopted from that table, with D and trimming inferred from the DNA. Among under 200,000 clones listed, 88% were seen once.

The chain joins TRBV5-1 to TRBJ1-5, with TRBD1 matching 9 bases. The source material was PBMCs or T cells enriched from blood (not recorded which). The sequence derives from a woman in her forties or fifties who had recovered from COVID-19. The CDR3 sequence is CASSLEGQGYQPQHF. DNA of the CDR3: TGCGCCAGCAGCTTGGAGGGACAGGGTTATCAGCCCCAGCATTTT.